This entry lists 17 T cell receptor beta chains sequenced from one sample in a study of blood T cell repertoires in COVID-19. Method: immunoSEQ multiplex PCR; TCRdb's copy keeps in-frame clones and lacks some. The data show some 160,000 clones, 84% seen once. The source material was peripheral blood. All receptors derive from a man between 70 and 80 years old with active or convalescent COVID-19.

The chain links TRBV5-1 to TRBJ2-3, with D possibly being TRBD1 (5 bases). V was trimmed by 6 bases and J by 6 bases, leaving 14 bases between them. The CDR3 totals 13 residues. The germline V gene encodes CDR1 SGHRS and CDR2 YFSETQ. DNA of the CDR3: TGCGCCAGCATGGGATTTCCAGGGGATACGCAGTATTTT. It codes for CASMGFPGDTQYF.

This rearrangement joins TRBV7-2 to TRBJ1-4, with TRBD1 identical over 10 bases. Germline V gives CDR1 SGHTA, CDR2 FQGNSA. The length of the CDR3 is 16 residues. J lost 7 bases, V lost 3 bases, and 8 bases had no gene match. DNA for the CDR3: TGTGCCAGCAGCTTCCGGGCGACAGGGGGCGGTGAAAAACTGTTTTTT. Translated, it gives CASSFRATGGGEKLFF.

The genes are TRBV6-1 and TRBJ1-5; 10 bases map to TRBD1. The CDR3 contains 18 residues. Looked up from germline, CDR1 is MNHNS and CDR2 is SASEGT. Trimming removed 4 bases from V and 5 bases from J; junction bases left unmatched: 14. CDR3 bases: TGTGCCAGCAGTGGGCTCCGACACGGGACAGGGGAATATCAGCCCCAGCATTTT. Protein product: CASSGLRHGTGEYQPQHF.

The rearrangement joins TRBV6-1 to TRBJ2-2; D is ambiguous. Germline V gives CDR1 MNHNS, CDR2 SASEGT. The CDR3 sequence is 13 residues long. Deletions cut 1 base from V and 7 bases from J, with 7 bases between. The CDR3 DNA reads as TGTGCCAGCAGTGAAGGGTTACACGGGGAGCTGTTTTTT. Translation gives CASSEGLHGELFF.

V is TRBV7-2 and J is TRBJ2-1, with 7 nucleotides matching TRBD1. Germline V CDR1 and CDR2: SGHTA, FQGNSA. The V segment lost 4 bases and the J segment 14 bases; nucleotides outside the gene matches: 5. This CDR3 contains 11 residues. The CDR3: CASSWDSSEFF. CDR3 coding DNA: TGTGCCAGCAGCTGGGACAGTTCCGAGTTCTTC.

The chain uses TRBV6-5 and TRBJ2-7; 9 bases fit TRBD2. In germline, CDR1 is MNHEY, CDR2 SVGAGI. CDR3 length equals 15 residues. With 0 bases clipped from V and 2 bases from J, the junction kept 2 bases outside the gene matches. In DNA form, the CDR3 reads TGTGCCAGCAGTTACTCTCTAGCGGGACCCTACGAGCAGTACTTC. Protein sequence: CASSYSLAGPYEQYF.

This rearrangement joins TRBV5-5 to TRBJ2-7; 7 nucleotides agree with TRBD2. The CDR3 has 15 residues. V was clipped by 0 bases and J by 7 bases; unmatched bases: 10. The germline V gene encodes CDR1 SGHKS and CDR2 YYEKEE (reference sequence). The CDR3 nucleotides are TGTGCCAGCAGCTTGGCGGGGGGTACGGTTTTGGAGCAGTACTTC. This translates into CASSLAGGTVLEQYF.

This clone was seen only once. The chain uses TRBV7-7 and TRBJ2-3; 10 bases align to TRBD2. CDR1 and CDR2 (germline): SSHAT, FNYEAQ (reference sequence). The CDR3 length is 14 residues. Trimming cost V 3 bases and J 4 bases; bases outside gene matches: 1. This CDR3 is CASSFGTSADTQYF. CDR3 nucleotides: TGTGCCAGCAGCTTCGGGACTAGCGCAGATACGCAGTATTTT.

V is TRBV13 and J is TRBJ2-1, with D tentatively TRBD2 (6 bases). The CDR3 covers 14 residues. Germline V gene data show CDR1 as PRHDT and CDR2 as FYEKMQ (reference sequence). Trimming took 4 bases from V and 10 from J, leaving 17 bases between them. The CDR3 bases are TGTGCCAGCAGCTCTTCCCCATCGGGAGAAGAGCAGTTCTTC. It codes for CASSSSPSGEEQFF.

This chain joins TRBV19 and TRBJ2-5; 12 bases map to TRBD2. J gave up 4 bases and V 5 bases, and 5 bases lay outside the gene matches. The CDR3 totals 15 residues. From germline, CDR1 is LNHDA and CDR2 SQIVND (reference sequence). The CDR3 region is CASSLPTSGGETQYF. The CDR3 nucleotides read TGTGCCAGTAGTTTGCCGACTAGCGGGGGAGAGACCCAGTACTTC.

This CDR3 reads CASSLGSSADTQYF. The CDR3 DNA reads TGCGCCAGCAGCTTGGGTTCCAGCGCTGATACGCAGTATTTT. V gene TRBV5-1 combines with J gene TRBJ2-3; D ambiguous. V gave up 0 bases and J gave up 6 bases, with 11 bases separating them. The germline gives CDR1 SGHRS, CDR2 YFSETQ. CDR3 length: 14 amino acids.

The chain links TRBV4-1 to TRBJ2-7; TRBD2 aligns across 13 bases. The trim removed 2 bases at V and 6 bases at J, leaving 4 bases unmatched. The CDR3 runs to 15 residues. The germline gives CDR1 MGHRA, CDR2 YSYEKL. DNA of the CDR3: TGCGCCAGCAGCCAAACTAGCGGGAGGGCCTCCGAGCAGTACTTC. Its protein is CASSQTSGRASEQYF.

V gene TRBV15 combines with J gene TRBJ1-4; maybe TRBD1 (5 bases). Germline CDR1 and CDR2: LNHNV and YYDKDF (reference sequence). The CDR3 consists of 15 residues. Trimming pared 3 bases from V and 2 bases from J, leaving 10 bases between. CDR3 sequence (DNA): TGTGCCACCAGCAGTCAGGGTGGTACTAATGAAAAACTGTTTTTT. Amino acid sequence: CATSSQGGTNEKLFF.

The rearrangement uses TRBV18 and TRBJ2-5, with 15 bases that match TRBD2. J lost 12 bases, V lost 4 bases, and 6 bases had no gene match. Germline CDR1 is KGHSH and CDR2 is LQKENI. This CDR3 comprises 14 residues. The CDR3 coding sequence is TGTGCCAGCTCACGAGGGACTAGCGGGGGGCAGGAGTACTTC. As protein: CASSRGTSGGQEYF.

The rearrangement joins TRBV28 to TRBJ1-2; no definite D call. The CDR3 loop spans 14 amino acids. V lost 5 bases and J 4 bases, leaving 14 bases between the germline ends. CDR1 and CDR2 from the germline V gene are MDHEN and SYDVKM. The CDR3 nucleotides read TGTGCCAGCAGTAGCACCCTGTGGGCCTATGGCTACACCTTC. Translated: CASSSTLWAYGYTF.

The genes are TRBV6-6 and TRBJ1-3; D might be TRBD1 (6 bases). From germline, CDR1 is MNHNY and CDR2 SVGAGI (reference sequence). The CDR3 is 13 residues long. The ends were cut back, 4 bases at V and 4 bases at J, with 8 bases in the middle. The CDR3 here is CASSWDIGNTIYF. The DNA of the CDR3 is TGTGCCAGCAGTTGGGACATCGGAAACACCATATATTTT.

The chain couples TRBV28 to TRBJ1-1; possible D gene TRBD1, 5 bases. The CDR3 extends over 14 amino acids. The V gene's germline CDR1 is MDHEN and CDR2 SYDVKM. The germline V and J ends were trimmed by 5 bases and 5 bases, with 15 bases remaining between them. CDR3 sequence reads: CASSLRVTGTEAFF. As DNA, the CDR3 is TGTGCCAGCAGTCTCAGGGTAACTGGGACTGAAGCTTTCTTT.